This T cell receptor beta chain originates from a study of T cells in Graves' hyperthyroidism and ophthalmopathy. General study findings and limits: In blood, most of the thyroid clonotypes expanded above 0.001 were also present.

Amplified TCR beta CDR3 regions derived from RNA transcripts. When the TCR CDR3 underwent first-round RT-PCR, the HTBI primer set was used. TCRdb ran MiXCR on the multiplex PCR reads and lists one entry per CDR3 protein. The profile covers some 770,000 distinct CDR3 sequences, with roughly 15% appearing a single time and approximately 8.4% taken by the ten largest. This clonotype was counted many times. As yet, its antigen is unknown. The definition of stable Graves' hyperthyroidism was no ophthalmopathy progression within 18 months. Researchers barred patients who had uncontrolled infection, other autoimmune disease, pregnancy or lactation. Germline-derived CDR1 and CDR2 are SNHLY and FYNNEI. The CDR3 covers 14 residues. The germline V and J ends were trimmed by 4 bases and 6 bases, with 13 bases remaining between them.

The sequence derives from a man aged 18 to 29 with Graves' hyperthyroidism. The chain carries TRBV2 and TRBJ1-5; a weak D match, TRBD1 (6 bases). Source material: blood. The CDR3 protein is CASSGVRGGQPQHF. CDR3 sequence (DNA): TGTGCCAGCAGTGGGGTCAGGGGAGGTCAGCCCCAGCATTTT.